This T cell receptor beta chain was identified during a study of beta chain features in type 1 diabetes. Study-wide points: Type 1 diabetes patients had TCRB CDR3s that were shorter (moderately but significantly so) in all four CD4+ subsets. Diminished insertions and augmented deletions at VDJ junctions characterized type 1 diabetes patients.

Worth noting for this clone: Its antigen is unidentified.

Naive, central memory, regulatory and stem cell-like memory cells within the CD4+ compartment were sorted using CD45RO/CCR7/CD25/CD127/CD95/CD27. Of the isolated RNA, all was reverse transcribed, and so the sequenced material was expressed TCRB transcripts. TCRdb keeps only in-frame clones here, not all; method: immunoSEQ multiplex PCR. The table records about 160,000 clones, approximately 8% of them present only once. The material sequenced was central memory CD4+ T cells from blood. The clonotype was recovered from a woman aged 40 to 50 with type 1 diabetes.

The CDR3 is CSVERGAREQYF. The DNA of the CDR3 is TGCAGCGTTGAACGGGGGGCTAGGGAGCAGTACTTC. The rearrangement uses TRBV29-1 and TRBJ2-7, with a possible D match to TRBD2 (7 bases). This CDR3 contains 12 residues. Germline values: CDR1 SQVTM, CDR2 ANQGSEA. V was cut by 2 bases and J by 7 bases, with 12 bases left in between.